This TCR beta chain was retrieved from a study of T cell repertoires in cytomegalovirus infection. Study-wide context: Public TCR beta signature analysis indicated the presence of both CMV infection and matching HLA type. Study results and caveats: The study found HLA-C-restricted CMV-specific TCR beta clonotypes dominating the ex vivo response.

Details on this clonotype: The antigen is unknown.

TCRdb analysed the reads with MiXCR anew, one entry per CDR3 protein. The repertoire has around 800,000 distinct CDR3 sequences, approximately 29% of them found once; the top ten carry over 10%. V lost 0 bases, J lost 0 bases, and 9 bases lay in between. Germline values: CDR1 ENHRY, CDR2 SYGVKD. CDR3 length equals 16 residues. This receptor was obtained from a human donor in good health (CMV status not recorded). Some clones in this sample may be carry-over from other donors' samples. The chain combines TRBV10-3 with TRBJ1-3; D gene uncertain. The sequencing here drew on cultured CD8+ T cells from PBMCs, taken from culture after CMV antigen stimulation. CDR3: CAISESKEISGNTIYF. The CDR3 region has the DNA TGTGCCATCAGTGAGTCGAAGGAAATCTCTGGAAACACCATATATTTT.